Reported below is one TCR beta chain. The data originate from a study of blood T cell repertoires in COVID-19. This CDR3 is built from 12 residues. V lost 3 bases and J 4 bases, leaving 4 bases between the germline ends. Per germline, CDR1 KGHSH and CDR2 LQKENI. Per the study methods: Cell counts per sample came from amplifying reference gene primers. Only in-frame clones appear in the TCRdb table, and some are missing; sequencing was by immunoSEQ multiplex PCR. That table furnishes V, J and clone size, whereas the DNA furnished D and trimming. Among about 140,000 clones, 80% to 90% were seen once, and the ten largest hold about 1.5%.

V and J are TRBV18 and TRBJ1-5; D call uncertain. The sequenced sample consisted of peripheral blood. The receptor comes from a woman aged 55 to 70 with acute or convalescent COVID-19. The CDR3 sequence: CASSPVNQPQHF. The CDR3 DNA reads as TGTGCCAGCTCACCCGTAAATCAGCCCCAGCATTTT.